The T cell receptor beta chain described here comes from a study of identical twins. Germline V lookup: CDR1 KGHSH, CDR2 LQKENI. The CDR3 has 15 residues. V shed 6 bases and J shed 0 bases, with 14 bases lying between them. TCRdb fed the 5' RACE reads into MiXCR, producing one record per CDR3 protein. This table holds 400,000 to 650,000 distinct CDR3 sequences, less than 25% found once. Separately, the same data were catalogued under a study of T cells expressing NK-cell markers. That paper states: Each TCR beta repertoire originated in sorted T cells that were CD3+CD56+NKG2C+, CD3+CD56+NKG2C- or CD3+CD56-NKG2C+.

The V and J genes are TRBV18 and TRBJ2-5; a weak D match, TRBD1 (6 bases). The sample comprised CD4+ T cells sorted from blood. This sequence originates from a woman aged 18-29 years in good health. The CDR3 DNA reads TGTGCCAGCTCCGCACAGGGAGCGGACCAAGAGACCCAGTACTTC. The encoded protein is CASSAQGADQETQYF.